Reported below is one T cell receptor beta chain. Its target is unknown. Genomic DNA was employed as the template in profiling TCR beta VDJ and CDR3. Each CDR3 protein gets one entry after TCRdb re-called the reads with MiXCR. The data hold 400,000 to 450,000 distinct CDR3 sequences, with just under 70% observed a single time. The data were obtained in a study of CD8+CD57+ T cells in acquired aplastic anemia. At the level of the study: DNA per sorted CD4+ or CD8+ sample ranged roughly 0.17 to 27.4 ug, averaging approximately 3.3 ug. Sequencing produced an average of approximately 10 million reads per healthy donor for CD4+ cells. General study findings and limits: CD8+ Simpson's diversity showed no significant patient-control difference. Found in both controls and patients were 25 to 35 CD8+ CDR3 sequences.

Germline values: CDR1 SGHTA, CDR2 FQGTGA. This CDR3 has 15 residues. Trimming took 5 bases from V and 17 from J; bases not matched to a gene: 18. This clonotype was sampled from a human donor in good health, serving as a control. This chain joins TRBV7-3 and TRBJ1-6; 7 bases agree with TRBD1. The sample was sorted CD4+, CD8+, or CD8+CD57+ T cells (not recorded which) from PBMCs. The chain's CDR3 is CASSHQGENTEAFHF. The CDR3 DNA follows: TGTGCCAGCAGCCACCAGGGGGAGAACACTGAAGCTTTCCACTTT.